This is a list of T cell receptor beta chains from one sample in a study of glioma-infiltrating T cells after dendritic cell vaccination. TCRdb's table, derived via immunoSEQ multiplex PCR, lists solely in-frame clones and lacks some. The sample records approximately 90,000 clones, about 81% being singletons. The material was blood, obtained after dendritic cell vaccination. The origin of the receptors is a human donor with glioblastoma. The CDR3 runs from the conserved cysteine through the conserved F or W. The D gene is left open where the match is weak. The size entry is marked missing in some rows and otherwise reads once, few, many or a size class.

D gene,J gene,clone size,V gene,CDR3 protein,CDR3 DNA
NA,TRBJ1-3,NA,TRBV11-2,CASSSRSLSGNTIYF,TGTGCCAGCAGCTCCCGGAGCCTCTCTGGAAACACCATATATTTT
TRBD1,TRBJ1-1,NA,TRBV19,CASSPGQGNAEAFF,TGTGCCAGTAGTCCCGGACAGGGGAACGCTGAAGCTTTCTTT
TRBD2,TRBJ2-3,NA,TRBV5-1,CASSRSTSGGQGTDTQYF,TGCGCCAGCAGTCGATCCACTAGCGGGGGACAAGGGACAGATACGCAGTATTTT
NA,TRBJ2-3,NA,TRBV19,CASSIVGERTDTQYF,TGTGCCAGTAGTATTGTGGGCGAGCGCACAGATACGCAGTATTTT
TRBD2,TRBJ2-7,NA,TRBV29-1,CSVEGLAGLTGEQYF,TGCAGCGTTGAAGGACTAGCGGGCCTTACGGGAGAGCAGTACTTC
NA,TRBJ2-5,NA,TRBV7-3,CASSFERGETQYF,TGTGCCAGCAGCTTCGAAAGGGGGGAGACCCAGTACTTC
TRBD2,TRBJ2-1,NA,TRBV29-1,CSVRPSGGLGNEQFF,TGCAGCGTCCGCCCTAGCGGGGGGTTGGGCAATGAGCAGTTCTTC
TRBD1,TRBJ1-5,NA,TRBV30,CAWSVSTPGQGNQPQHF,TGTGCCTGGAGTGTATCTACACCGGGACAGGGTAATCAGCCCCAGCATTTT
TRBD2,TRBJ2-3,NA,TRBV4-2,CASSQTWTSDTDTQYF,TGTGCCAGCAGCCAAACCTGGACTAGCGACACAGATACGCAGTATTTT
TRBD2,TRBJ2-3,NA,TRBV10-3,CAISEDGGRALSTDTQYF,TGTGCCATCAGTGAGGATGGCGGGAGGGCCCTTAGCACAGATACGCAGTATTTT
TRBD1,TRBJ1-4,once,TRBV7-6,CASSPRDRANEKLFF,TGTGCCAGCAGCCCGAGGGACAGGGCCAATGAAAAACTGTTTTTT
NA,TRBJ2-7,NA,TRBV11-3,CASSSDRGEQYF,TGTGCCAGCAGCTCCGATAGGGGCGAGCAGTACTTC
NA,TRBJ2-1,NA,TRBV9,CASSDYARGARGGEQFF,TGTGCCAGCAGCGATTACGCACGGGGGGCCCGCGGGGGAGAGCAGTTCTTC
NA,TRBJ1-1,NA,TRBV11-2,CASTLVRGRPEAFF,TGTGCCAGCACTTTAGTCCGGGGGAGGCCTGAAGCTTTCTTT
TRBD1,TRBJ2-1,NA,TRBV14,CASSFQGGHEQFF,TGTGCCAGCAGCTTCCAAGGGGGCCATGAGCAGTTCTTC
NA,TRBJ1-1,NA,TRBV15,CATSSTGGTEAFF,TGTGCCACCAGCAGTACGGGGGGCACTGAAGCTTTCTTT
NA,TRBJ2-5,NA,TRBV5-4,CASSLARRGETQYF,TGTGCCAGCAGCTTGGCCCGTAGAGGGGAGACCCAGTACTTC
NA,TRBJ1-1,NA,TRBV9,CASSAQLNTEAFF,TGTGCCAGCAGCGCCCAGTTGAACACTGAAGCTTTCTTT
NA,TRBJ1-2,NA,TRBV9,CASSVSGGDGYTF,TGTGCCAGCAGCGTAAGTGGAGGGGACGGCTACACCTTC
TRBD1,TRBJ1-2,few,TRBV5-6,CASSLVGTAQYGYTF,TGTGCCAGCAGCTTGGTGGGGACAGCCCAATATGGCTACACCTTC
NA,TRBJ1-3,NA,TRBV5-1,CASSLGPGGSGNTIYF,TGCGCCAGCAGCTTGGGACCCGGAGGGAGTGGAAACACCATATATTTT
NA,TRBJ1-5,NA,TRBV14,CASRSSRRREGISNQPQHF,TGTGCCAGCCGATCTTCTAGACGGAGGGAGGGCATTAGCAATCAGCCCCAGCATTTT
TRBD2,TRBJ2-3,once,TRBV18,CASSHIKLAGTDTQYF,TGTGCCAGCTCCCACATTAAACTAGCGGGGACAGATACGCAGTATTTT
TRBD2,TRBJ2-1,once,TRBV7-9,CASSLFSVLADEQFF,TGTGCCAGCAGCTTATTTTCTGTCCTAGCGGATGAGCAGTTCTTC
NA,TRBJ1-5,few,TRBV19,CASSAQGKASNQPQHF,TGTGCCAGTAGTGCACAGGGTAAGGCAAGCAATCAGCCCCAGCATTTT
TRBD1,TRBJ2-5,NA,TRBV6-5,CASSIQGAAPETQYF,TGTGCCAGTTCAATCCAGGGGGCCGCTCCGGAGACCCAGTACTTC
NA,TRBJ1-4,once,TRBV28,CASWWGANEKLFF,TGTGCCAGTTGGTGGGGGGCTAATGAAAAACTGTTTTTT